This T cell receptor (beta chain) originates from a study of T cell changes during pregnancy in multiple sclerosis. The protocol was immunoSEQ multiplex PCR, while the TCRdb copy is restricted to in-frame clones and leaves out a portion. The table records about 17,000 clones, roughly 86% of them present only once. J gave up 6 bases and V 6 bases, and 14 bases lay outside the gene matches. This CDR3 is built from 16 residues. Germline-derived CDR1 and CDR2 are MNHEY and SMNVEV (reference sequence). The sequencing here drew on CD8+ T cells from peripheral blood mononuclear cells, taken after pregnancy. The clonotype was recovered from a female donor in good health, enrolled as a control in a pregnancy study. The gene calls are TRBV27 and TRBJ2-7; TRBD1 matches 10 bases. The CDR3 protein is CASSLTPGQGNREQYF. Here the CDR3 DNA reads TGTGCCAGCAGCCTAACTCCGGGACAGGGGAACCGCGAGCAGTACTTC.